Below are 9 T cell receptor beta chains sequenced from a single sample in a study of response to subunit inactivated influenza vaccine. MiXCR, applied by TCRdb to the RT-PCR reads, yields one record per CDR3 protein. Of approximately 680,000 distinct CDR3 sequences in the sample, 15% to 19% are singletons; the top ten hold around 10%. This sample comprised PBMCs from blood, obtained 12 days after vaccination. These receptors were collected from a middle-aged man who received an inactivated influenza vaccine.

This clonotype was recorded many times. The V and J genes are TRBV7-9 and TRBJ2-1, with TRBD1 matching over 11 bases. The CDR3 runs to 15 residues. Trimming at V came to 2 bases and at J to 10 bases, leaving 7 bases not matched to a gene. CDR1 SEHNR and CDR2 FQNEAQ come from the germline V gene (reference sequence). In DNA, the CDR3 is TGTGCCAGCAGCTTATCCGGGACAGGGGGTATAGAGCAGTTCTTC. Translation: CASSLSGTGGIEQFF.

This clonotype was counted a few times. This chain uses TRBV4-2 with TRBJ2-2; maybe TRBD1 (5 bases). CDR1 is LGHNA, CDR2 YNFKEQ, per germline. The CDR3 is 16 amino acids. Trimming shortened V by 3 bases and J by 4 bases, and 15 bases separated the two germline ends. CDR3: CASSQPSGQGTGELFF. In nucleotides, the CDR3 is TGTGCCAGCAGCCAGCCCTCGGGCCAGGGCACCGGGGAGCTGTTTTTT.

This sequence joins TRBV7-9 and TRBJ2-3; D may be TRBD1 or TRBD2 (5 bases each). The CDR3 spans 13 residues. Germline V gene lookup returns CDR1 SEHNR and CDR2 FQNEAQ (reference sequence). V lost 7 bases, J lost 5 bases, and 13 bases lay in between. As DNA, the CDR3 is TGTGCCAGCAACCCGGGGCTCATAGATACGCAGTATTTT. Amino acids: CASNPGLIDTQYF.

The CDR3 is CSARVWGGTEAFF. CDR3 DNA: TGCAGTGCTAGAGTTTGGGGCGGCACTGAAGCTTTCTTT. The chain employs TRBV20-1 and TRBJ1-1, with TRBD1 as a possible D gene (5 bases). Germline assignment: CDR1 DFQATT and CDR2 SNEGSKA (reference sequence). V gave up 1 base and J gave up 4 bases, with 10 bases separating them. The CDR3 length is 13 residues.

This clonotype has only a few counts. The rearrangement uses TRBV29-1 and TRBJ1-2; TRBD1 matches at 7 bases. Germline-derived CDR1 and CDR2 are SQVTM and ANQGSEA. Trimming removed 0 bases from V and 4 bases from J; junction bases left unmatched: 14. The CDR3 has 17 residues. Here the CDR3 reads CSVEDRFRGRSGYGYTF. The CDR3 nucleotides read TGCAGCGTTGAAGATCGATTTAGGGGGCGCTCGGGCTATGGCTACACCTTC.

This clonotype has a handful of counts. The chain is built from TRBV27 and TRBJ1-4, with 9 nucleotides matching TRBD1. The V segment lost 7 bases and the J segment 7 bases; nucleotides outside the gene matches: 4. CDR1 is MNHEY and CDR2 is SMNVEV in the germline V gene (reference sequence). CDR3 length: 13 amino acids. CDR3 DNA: TGTGCCAGCACCGACAGGGGGGCTGAAAAACTGTTTTTT. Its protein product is CASTDRGAEKLFF.

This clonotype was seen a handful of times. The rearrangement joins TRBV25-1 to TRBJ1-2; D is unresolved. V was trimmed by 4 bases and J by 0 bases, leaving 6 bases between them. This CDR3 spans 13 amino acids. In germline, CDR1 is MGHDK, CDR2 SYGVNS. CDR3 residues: CASSAGSNYGYTF. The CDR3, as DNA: TGTGCCAGCAGTGCAGGTTCTAACTATGGCTACACCTTC.

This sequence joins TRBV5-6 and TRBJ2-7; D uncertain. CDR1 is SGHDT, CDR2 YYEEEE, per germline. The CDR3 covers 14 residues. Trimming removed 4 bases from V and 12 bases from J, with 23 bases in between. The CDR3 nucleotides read TGTGCCAGCAGCCTTCCAGGACCGTTCTCCCCTCCGTACTTC. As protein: CASSLPGPFSPPYF. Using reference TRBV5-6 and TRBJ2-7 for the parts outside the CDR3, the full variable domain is DAGVTQSPTHLIKTRGQQVTLRCSPKSGHDTVSWYQQALGQGPQFIFQYYEEEERQRGNFPDRFSGHQFPNYSSELNVNALLLGDSALYLCASSLPGPFSPPYFGPGTRLTVT.

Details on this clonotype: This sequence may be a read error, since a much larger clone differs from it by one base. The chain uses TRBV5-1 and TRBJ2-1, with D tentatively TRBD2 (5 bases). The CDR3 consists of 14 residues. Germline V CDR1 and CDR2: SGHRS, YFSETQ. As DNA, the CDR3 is TGCGCCAGCAGTTCCCTAGCAGGCTACAATGAGCATTTCTTC. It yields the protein CASSSLAGYNEHFF.